The 4 T cell receptor beta chains presented below share a single source sample, sequenced in a study of T cells in Graves' hyperthyroidism and ophthalmopathy. Amplification of TCR beta CDR3 regions was performed using RNA transcripts as template. The primer set for the first-round RT-PCR of the TCR CDR3 was HTBI. TCRdb independently ran MiXCR on the multiplex PCR reads; one entry per CDR3 protein. The top ten clones hold approximately 25% of a sample with around 340,000 distinct CDR3 sequences, approximately 15% of them seen once. Source material: blood. The receptors shown here come from a woman in her 30s with Graves' hyperthyroidism.

Regarding this clonotype: At one end the junction does not follow the germline gene, possibly because of a read error. This chain links TRBV15 with TRBJ1-4, with a weak D call TRBD1 (5 bases). Germline values: CDR1 LNHNV, CDR2 YYDKDF (reference sequence). The CDR3 has 15 amino acids. CDR3 amino acids: CATSRAGKNNERLFF. The CDR3 DNA reads TGTGCCACCAGCAGAGCAGGGAAGAATAATGAAAGACTGTTTTTT.

This clonotype occurred a few times. V is TRBV28 and J is TRBJ2-1; 9 nucleotides match TRBD2. V trimming: 11 bases; J trimming: 10 bases; junction bases outside the gene matches: 42. Germline V CDR1 and CDR2: MDHEN, SYDVKM. The CDR3 extends over 23 amino acids. The CDR3, as DNA: TGTGCCGGCGCCCTTAGAAGGACTAGCGAAGCCCCAGGCAGGTGGTTAGACCCCCGCGAGCAGTTCTTC. This gives the protein CAGALRRTSEAPGRWLDPREQFF.

This rearrangement joins TRBV25-1 to TRBJ2-1; 8 bases align to TRBD1. CDR1 and CDR2 (germline): MGHDK, SYGVNS. The junction had 8 bases not matched to a gene; V was cut back by 9 bases and J by 7 bases. CDR3 length equals 13 residues. The CDR3 reads CASHRDRSNEQFF. In DNA, the CDR3 is TGTGCCAGTCACCGGGACAGGTCAAATGAGCAGTTCTTC.

The chain is built from TRBV12-3 or TRBV12-4 and TRBJ2-1; no definite D call. The CDR3 covers 13 residues. Trimming pared 6 bases from V and 6 bases from J, leaving 12 bases between. As DNA, the CDR3 is TGTGCCAGCAGCCCCACCTGGCCCAATGAGCAGTTCTTC. Translated: CASSPTWPNEQFF.